This passage covers 10 T cell receptor beta chains from one sample sequenced in a study of cytomegalovirus exposure and HLA in healthy donors. Primers for the PCR totalled 60 Vbeta and 13 Jbeta. Some clones are missing from TCRdb's copy, which holds only in-frame ones; the method was immunoSEQ multiplex PCR. The sample carries over 120,000 clones, 80% recorded once. The sample consisted of PBMCs. The source of these receptors is a man between 50 and 59 years old in good health and CMV-seronegative.

The chain carries TRBV19 and TRBJ2-1, with 11 positions matching TRBD2. Germline CDR1 LNHDA, CDR2 SQIVND (reference sequence). V shed 0 bases and J 0 bases; nucleotides not matched to a gene: 7. The CDR3 consists of 19 residues. DNA for the CDR3: TGTGCCAGTAGTATAGAACTAGCGGGGGCTCTTAGCTCCTACAATGAGCAGTTCTTC. It codes for CASSIELAGALSSYNEQFF.

The CDR3 nucleotides read TGTGCCACCAGCAGAGAGGGAACAGGGTCCTTGGATGGCTACACCTTC. Protein: CATSREGTGSLDGYTF. The V and J genes are TRBV15 and TRBJ1-2; possible D gene TRBD1, 6 bases. Trimming took off 0 bases at V and 6 bases at J, with 17 bases between the two ends. The CDR3 has 16 residues. Germline assignment: CDR1 LNHNV and CDR2 YYDKDF (reference sequence). The full variable domain, in which reference TRBV15 and TRBJ1-2 provide the parts outside the CDR3, is DAMVIQNPRYQVTQFGKPVTLSCSQTLNHNVMYWYQQKSSQAPKLLFHYYDKDFNNEADTPDNFQSRRPNTSFCFLDIRSPGLGDTAMYLCATSREGTGSLDGYTFGSGTRLTVV.

This clone appeared once. The CDR3 loop reads CASSRADRGDYEQYF. In DNA, the CDR3 is TGTGCCAGTAGTAGGGCCGACAGGGGGGACTACGAGCAGTACTTC. The gene calls are TRBV19 and TRBJ2-7; 9 bases are a match to TRBD1. Germline CDR1 reads LNHDA; CDR2 reads SQIVND (reference sequence). The J segment lost 3 bases and the V segment lost 4 bases, leaving 7 bases of the junction unmatched. The CDR3 totals 15 residues.

The CDR3 region is CASSPEGIGDTEAFF. The CDR3 coding sequence is TGTGCCAGCAGCCCGGAGGGGATCGGGGACACTGAAGCTTTCTTT. The rearrangement uses TRBV5-6 and TRBJ1-1; D may be TRBD1 (5 bases). The germline V gene encodes CDR1 SGHDT and CDR2 YYEEEE. The V end lost 4 bases, the J end lost 3 bases, and 16 bases lay between the germline ends. This CDR3 comprises 15 residues.

The rearrangement joins TRBV7-9 to TRBJ1-2, with 7 positions matching TRBD1. CDR3 size: 12 residues. V lost 6 bases, J lost 3 bases, and 1 base stayed unmatched. The germline CDR1 and CDR2 sequences are SEHNR and FQNEAQ (reference sequence). Written as DNA, the CDR3 is TGTGCCAGCAGGGGGACAGACTATGGCTACACCTTC. Translating it yields CASRGTDYGYTF. Together with reference TRBV7-9 and TRBJ1-2, the CDR3 gives the full variable domain: DTGVSQNPRHKITKRGQNVTFRCDPISEHNRLYWYRQTLGQGPEFLTYFQNEAQLEKSRLLSDRFSAERPKGSFSTLEIQRTEQGDSAMYLCASRGTDYGYTFGSGTRLTVV.

CDR3 sequence reads: CASSEDRHTEAFF. CDR3 nucleotide sequence: TGTGCCAGCAGCGAGGACAGGCACACTGAAGCTTTCTTT. The V and J genes are TRBV9 and TRBJ1-1, with 7 bases aligning to TRBD1. J lost 3 bases, V lost 3 bases, and 2 bases had no gene match. There are 13 residues in the CDR3. CDR1 and CDR2 (germline): SGDLS, YYNGEE. The full variable domain, its missing parts supplied by reference TRBV9 and TRBJ1-1, is DSGVTQTPKHLITATGQRVTLRCSPRSGDLSVYWYQQSLDQGLQFLIQYYNGEERAKGNILERFSAQQFPDLHSELNLSSLELGDSALYFCASSEDRHTEAFFGQGTRLTVV.

J is TRBJ2-7 and V is TRBV6-1, with a tentative D call TRBD1 (5 bases). The CDR3 is 15 residues long. In germline, CDR1 is MNHNS, CDR2 SASEGT. V was clipped by 0 bases and J by 4 bases, with 13 bases between them. CDR3 protein: CASSEAVTELYEQYF. The DNA for the CDR3 is TGTGCCAGCAGTGAAGCTGTGACAGAACTTTACGAGCAGTACTTC.

This chain joins TRBV7-6 and TRBJ2-1; 10 bases fit TRBD2. Germline V gene sequence: CDR1 SGHVS, CDR2 FNYEAQ. The CDR3 contains 18 residues. V shed 5 bases and J 2 bases; nucleotides not matched to a gene: 12. CDR3 coding DNA: TGTGCCAGCAGCGTAGGGGATCGGACTAGCGGCACCTACAATGAGCAGTTCTTC. Translating it yields CASSVGDRTSGTYNEQFF.

The chain recombines TRBV5-1 with TRBJ2-5, with TRBD2 matching over 11 bases. The J call is uncertain, as TRBJ2-7 better fits the DNA end. This CDR3 is 15 amino acids long. From germline, CDR1 is SGHRS and CDR2 YFSETQ. CDR3 DNA sequence: TGCGCCAGCAGCATGGCAACTAGCGGGAGCGACGAGCAGTACTTC. It specifies CASSMATSGSDEQYF.

This clone has a handful of counts. As DNA, the CDR3 is TGCAGCGTTGAAGATGGGACAGAGGATGGCTACACCTTC. Protein sequence: CSVEDGTEDGYTF. V is TRBV29-1 and J is TRBJ1-2, with TRBD1 matching over 7 bases. CDR1 is SQVTM, CDR2 ANQGSEA, per germline. J was trimmed by 6 bases and V by 0 bases; bases with no gene match: 4. This CDR3 has 13 amino acids.